This TCR beta chain was identified during a study of cytomegalovirus exposure and HLA in healthy donors. Amplification used 60 Vbeta primers and 13 Jbeta primers. Here immunoSEQ multiplex PCR was the method, and the copy in TCRdb shows in-frame clones only, minus some. The sample contains 150,000 to 200,000 clones, roughly 83% of which appear only once. General study findings and limits: TCR beta V- and J-gene trimming, according to a later analysis, was linked to a missense DCLRE1C variant. The number of N-insertions in an Asian-associated ancestry cluster was reportedly below the approximately 700-donor mean in a later analysis. Published work reported that the classifier diagnosed cytomegalovirus status with high specificity and sensitivity. Earlier analysis yielded a pattern in which most TCR beta V segments were productive about 87% or about 30% of the time.

On this clone: The antigen is unknown.

The CDR3 loop spans 14 amino acids. Trimming cost V 6 bases and J 6 bases; bases outside gene matches: 5. Germline assignment: CDR1 SQVTM and CDR2 ANQGSEA. Sequenced material: PBMCs. This chain connects TRBV29-1 to TRBJ2-1; TRBD2 agrees at 13 bases. This clonotype was sampled from a woman aged 45-65 years in good health and CMV-seronegative. As DNA, the CDR3 is TGCAGCGTGGATACTAGCGGGAGGGGCAATGAGCAGTTCTTC. Encoded protein: CSVDTSGRGNEQFF.